The 30 T cell receptor beta chains below come from one sample, sequenced in a study of T cells in Graves' hyperthyroidism and ophthalmopathy. The source material, RNA transcripts, was used to amplify TCR beta CDR3 regions. The primer set for the first-round RT-PCR of the TCR CDR3 was HTBI. A single record per CDR3 protein comes from TCRdb applying MiXCR to the multiplex PCR reads. Among roughly 700,000 distinct CDR3 sequences listed, about 15% were seen once. The specimen sequenced was blood. These receptor sequences come from a young woman with Graves' hyperthyroidism.

This clonotype came up a few times. This chain connects TRBV19 to TRBJ1-4, with a possible D match to TRBD1 (5 bases). CDR1 is LNHDA, CDR2 SQIVND, per germline (reference sequence). Trimming took off 5 bases at V and 8 bases at J, with 24 bases between the two ends. The CDR3 runs to 17 residues. CDR3 bases: TGTGCCAGTAGTTCTTTGTCCAGGGTTGCGGGTAACGAAAAACTGTTTTTT. Its protein is CASSSLSRVAGNEKLFF.

This clonotype was picked up many times. The V call is TRBV7-6, the J call TRBJ1-1; 9 bases map to TRBD1. The CDR3 covers 15 residues. Unmatched junction bases numbered 15, after V lost 5 bases and J lost 11 bases. Germline lookup yields CDR1 SGHVS and CDR2 FNYEAQ. The CDR3 DNA sequence: TGTGCCAGCAGCCCAGCGGACAGGGGTGGGACAAGGGCTTTCTTT. Translation: CASSPADRGGTRAFF.

The V and J genes are TRBV20-1 and TRBJ2-5; 8 bases are a match to TRBD2. Per germline, CDR1 DFQATT and CDR2 SNEGSKA (reference sequence). V lost 5 bases, J lost 7 bases, and 18 bases stayed unmatched. This CDR3 comprises 16 residues. CDR3 bases: TGCAGTGCTGGGACCGGGGGGGGCGGGAGAGGGGGGACCCAGTACTTC. Translation gives CSAGTGGGGRGGTQYF.

This clonotype was detected ten times or more. V is TRBV12-3 or TRBV12-4 and J is TRBJ2-7; 8 positions match TRBD2. This CDR3 spans 15 amino acids. The trim removed 6 bases at V and 6 bases at J, leaving 13 bases unmatched. CDR3 loop: CASSFAGLGVSEQYF. CDR3 sequence (DNA): TGTGCCAGCAGCTTTGCGGGACTAGGTGTTAGCGAGCAGTACTTC.

This clonotype came up many times. The chain links TRBV18 to TRBJ1-5; weak D call: TRBD1 (6 bases). The CDR3 is 13 amino acids. V was cut by 3 bases and J by 3 bases, with 6 bases left in between. Germline lookup yields CDR1 KGHSH and CDR2 LQKENI. The CDR3 DNA follows: TGTGCCAGCTCACCGGGGGCCAATCAGCCCCAGCATTTT. Protein sequence: CASSPGANQPQHF.

This clonotype turned up a few times. The rearrangement uses TRBV4-3 and TRBJ2-2, with D unresolved. The V and J ends lost 4 bases and 1 base respectively, with 10 bases between them. Looked up from germline, CDR1 is LGHNA and CDR2 is YSLEER. This CDR3 has 15 amino acids. CDR3 amino acids: CASSPRGENTGELFF. In DNA, the CDR3 is TGCGCCAGCAGCCCCCGTGGGGAGAACACCGGGGAGCTGTTTTTT.

At least ten counts were recorded for this clonotype. The rearrangement uses TRBV18 and TRBJ1-1; a weak D match, TRBD1 (5 bases). Trimming cost V 6 bases and J 6 bases, with 11 bases left between them. Germline V gene data show CDR1 as KGHSH and CDR2 as LQKENI. CDR3 length: 12 amino acids. The CDR3 DNA reads TGTGCCAGCTCCCAGGGTTCCGCTGAAGCTTTCTTT. It encodes CASSQGSAEAFF. Full variable domain (remainder filled in from reference TRBV18 and TRBJ1-1): NAGVMQNPRHLVRRRGQEARLRCSPMKGHSHVYWYRQLPEEGLKFMVYLQKENIIDESGMPKERFSAEFPKEGPSILRIQQVVRGDSAAYFCASSQGSAEAFFGQGTRLTVV.

This clonotype was seen repeatedly, ten times or more. The V gene is TRBV7-8, the J gene TRBJ2-2; 9 positions match TRBD2. The germline gives CDR1 SGHVS, CDR2 FQNEAQ. The trim removed 5 bases at V and 5 bases at J, leaving 6 bases unmatched. This CDR3 spans 15 amino acids. CDR3 loop: CASSPSTSGTGELFF. The DNA of the CDR3 is TGTGCCAGCAGCCCATCGACTAGCGGAACCGGGGAGCTGTTTTTT.

Only a few counts were recorded for this clonotype. The CDR3 loop is CASSDLREVNIQYF. The CDR3 nucleotides are TGTGCCAGCAGTGATCTCAGGGAGGTGAATATTCAGTACTTC. The J gene is TRBJ2-4, the V gene TRBV2; D possibly corresponds to TRBD2 (6 bases). Germline V gene data show CDR1 as SNHLY and CDR2 as FYNNEI. The CDR3 extends over 14 amino acids. V lost 3 bases to trimming and J lost 10 bases, with 16 bases between them.

This clonotype was seen ten or more times. The CDR3 bases are TGTGCCAGCAGCTTAGCGGGAGAACCTTCTGGGGAGCAGTACTTC. This translates into CASSLAGEPSGEQYF. The genes are TRBV7-9 and TRBJ2-7, with D possibly being TRBD2 (5 bases). CDR1 is SEHNR and CDR2 is FQNEAQ in the germline V gene (reference sequence). CDR3 size: 15 residues. Between the trimmed V and J ends, which lost 0 bases and 7 bases, there was a span of 16 bases.

This clonotype was recorded at least ten times. The genes are TRBV28 and TRBJ2-5, with D maybe TRBD1 (6 bases). The CDR3 contains 12 residues. The V end was cut by 6 bases, the J end by 10 bases, with 15 bases between. Germline V gene sequence: CDR1 MDHEN, CDR2 SYDVKM. The CDR3: CASSGDTRDQYF. In DNA, the CDR3 is TGTGCCAGCAGCGGGGACACCAGGGACCAGTACTTC.

This clonotype occurred a few times. This sequence joins TRBV7-9 and TRBJ2-1, with 9 positions matching TRBD1. CDR1 SEHNR and CDR2 FQNEAQ come from the germline V gene (reference sequence). The junction had 6 bases not matched to a gene; V was cut back by 2 bases and J by 7 bases. This CDR3 comprises 15 residues. The CDR3 spells CASSLLGQGWNEQFF. CDR3 sequence (DNA): TGTGCCAGCAGCTTACTGGGACAGGGTTGGAATGAGCAGTTCTTC.

This clonotype was observed at least ten times. This chain connects TRBV11-2 to TRBJ2-2, with D unresolved. Germline CDR1 SGHAT, CDR2 FQNNGV. V lost 3 bases and J lost 3, with 8 bases in between. This CDR3 is built from 14 residues. Here the CDR3 reads CASSFYKDTGELFF. The CDR3 DNA reads TGTGCCAGCAGCTTTTACAAAGACACCGGGGAGCTGTTTTTT.

This clonotype was found many times. This chain joins TRBV7-9 and TRBJ2-3; 12 nucleotides line up with TRBD2. With V trimmed by 5 bases and J by 4 bases, 19 bases remained unmatched. The CDR3 has 20 amino acids. Germline CDR1 reads SEHNR; CDR2 reads FQNEAQ (reference sequence). Here the CDR3 reads CASSPPSASGREGAADTQYF. Here the CDR3 DNA reads TGTGCCAGCAGCCCGCCATCGGCTAGCGGGAGGGAAGGGGCAGCAGATACGCAGTATTTT.

This clonotype was seen ten or more times. The CDR3, as DNA: TGTGCCAGCAGCCAGAGACCAGATACGCAGTATTTT. Translated: CASSQRPDTQYF. This chain links TRBV13 with TRBJ2-3; D unclear. V shed 5 bases and J shed 4 bases, with 7 bases lying between them. The CDR3 has 12 residues. Germline CDR1 PRHDT, CDR2 FYEKMQ (reference sequence).

This clonotype was counted a few times. The gene calls are TRBV6-1 and TRBJ1-1; D is ambiguous. CDR1 is MNHNS and CDR2 is SASEGT in the germline V gene. Trimming removed 3 bases at V and 0 bases at J, with 14 bases between. CDR3 length: 16 residues. Here the CDR3 reads CASSESINLLNTEAFF. In nucleotides, the CDR3 is TGTGCCAGCAGTGAGTCGATAAATTTATTGAACACTGAAGCTTTCTTT.

The gene calls are TRBV15 and TRBJ2-7; tentatively, D is TRBD2 (6 bases). Germline CDR1 and CDR2: LNHNV and YYDKDF (reference sequence). V was clipped by 5 bases and J by 2 bases, with 16 bases between them. The CDR3 contains 15 residues. The CDR3: CATSSRGTEPYEQYF. The CDR3 coding sequence is TGTGCCACCAGCTCACGCGGGACGGAACCCTACGAGCAGTACTTC.

At least ten counts were recorded for this clonotype. The chain couples TRBV20-1 to TRBJ1-3; D remains unclear. Germline CDR1 DFQATT, CDR2 SNEGSKA (reference sequence). V shed 3 bases and J shed 4 bases, with 10 bases lying between them. The CDR3 has 13 residues. DNA for the CDR3: TGCAGTGCTAGCGACACGTCGGGAAACACCATATATTTT. Amino acid sequence: CSASDTSGNTIYF.

This clonotype was seen more than once but under ten times. The V call is TRBV28, the J call TRBJ2-7; no clear D. With 3 bases removed from V and 3 bases from J, the gap between germline ends came to 12 bases. This CDR3 contains 14 residues. The germline V gene encodes CDR1 MDHEN and CDR2 SYDVKM. The CDR3 sequence is CASSFFGPNYEQYF. CDR3 sequence (DNA): TGTGCCAGCAGTTTCTTTGGACCGAACTACGAGCAGTACTTC.

The V and J genes are TRBV18 and TRBJ2-7, with D perhaps TRBD2 (6 bases). V was cut by 3 bases and J by 3 bases, with 24 bases left in between. The CDR3 has 18 amino acids. Germline loops: CDR1 KGHSH, CDR2 LQKENI. CDR3: CASSPQGAGGFGYYEQYF. In DNA, the CDR3 is TGTGCCAGCTCACCCCAAGGAGCTGGGGGGTTTGGTTACTACGAGCAGTACTTC.

This clonotype was detected many times. The chain has TRBV3-1 and TRBJ2-7, with 8 bases matching TRBD1. The J segment lost 0 bases and the V segment lost 5 bases, leaving 6 bases of the junction unmatched. CDR3 length: 15 residues. Germline loops: CDR1 LGHDT, CDR2 YNNKEL (reference sequence). CDR3 region: CASSTWDRSSYEQYF. CDR3 DNA: TGTGCCAGCAGCACCTGGGACAGGAGCTCCTACGAGCAGTACTTC.

This clonotype came up many times. This chain uses TRBV24-1 with TRBJ2-1; TRBD1 agrees at 9 bases. V trimming: 3 bases; J trimming: 0 bases; junction bases outside the gene matches: 5. The V gene's germline CDR1 is KGHDR and CDR2 SFDVKD. The CDR3 extends over 17 amino acids. The CDR3 is CATSDPGTGSSYNEQFF. In nucleotides, the CDR3 is TGTGCCACCAGTGATCCCGGGACAGGGTCCTCCTACAATGAGCAGTTCTTC.

The chain links TRBV5-1 to TRBJ2-7; 11 bases line up with TRBD2. J gave up 3 bases and V 0 bases, and 5 bases lay outside the gene matches. This CDR3 comprises 16 residues. The germline CDR1 and CDR2 sequences are SGHRS and YFSETQ. The CDR3 is CASSLVSGRAFYEQYF. The CDR3 DNA follows: TGCGCCAGCAGCTTGGTTAGCGGGAGGGCCTTCTACGAGCAGTACTTC.

The chain combines TRBV10-2 with TRBJ1-2, with D perhaps matching TRBD1 (5 bases). V lost 1 base to trimming and J lost 6 bases, with 15 bases between them. Germline V gene lookup returns CDR1 WSHSY and CDR2 SAAADI. This CDR3 comprises 15 residues. CDR3 in DNA: TGCGCCAGCAGTGAGTTCGGACGGGACTTCGATGGCTACACCTTC. Translated, it gives CASSEFGRDFDGYTF.

At least ten counts were recorded for this clonotype. The genes are TRBV5-1 and TRBJ2-3, with TRBD2 identical over 11 bases. With V trimmed by 1 base and J by 0 bases, 4 bases remained unmatched. Germline CDR1 and CDR2: SGHRS and YFSETQ. The CDR3 spans 17 residues. The CDR3 nucleotides read TGCGCCAGCAGCTTGCTGGGACTAGCGGAGAGCACAGATACGCAGTATTTT. This gives the protein CASSLLGLAESTDTQYF.

This clonotype was detected ten times or more. The chain has TRBV18 and TRBJ1-1, with no clear D. Trimming removed 1 base at V and 8 bases at J, with 11 bases between. Germline V lookup: CDR1 KGHSH, CDR2 LQKENI. This CDR3 spans 13 amino acids. The CDR3 reads CASSPRVGIEAFF. CDR3 bases: TGTGCCAGCTCACCACGGGTGGGGATAGAAGCTTTCTTT.

The V call is TRBV27, the J call TRBJ1-1, with D hard to call. The CDR3 has 14 residues. Trimming pared 5 bases from V and 1 base from J, leaving 11 bases between. Germline lookup yields CDR1 MNHEY and CDR2 SMNVEV (reference sequence). CDR3 amino acids: CASSVRASNTEAFF. The CDR3 DNA follows: TGTGCCAGCAGTGTCCGGGCCTCGAACACTGAAGCTTTCTTT.

At least ten counts were recorded for this clonotype. The CDR3 sequence is CASSYSQGAYEQYF. Here the CDR3 DNA reads TGTGCCAGCAGTTACTCCCAGGGGGCCTACGAGCAGTACTTC. The chain uses TRBV6-5 and TRBJ2-7; 7 bases are a match to TRBD1. Germline trimming cut 0 bases from V and 2 bases from J; bases unmatched to any gene: 1. Germline CDR1 reads MNHEY; CDR2 reads SVGAGI. The CDR3 runs 14 residues.

This clonotype occurred many times. The V call is TRBV2, the J call TRBJ2-7; unclear D gene. Germline loops: CDR1 SNHLY, CDR2 FYNNEI. Trimming removed 4 bases at V and 3 bases at J, with 4 bases between. This CDR3 spans 11 amino acids. CDR3 in DNA: TGTGCCAGCAGTGGGCACTACGAGCAGTACTTC. It encodes CASSGHYEQYF. The full variable domain, with the rest looked up from reference TRBV2 and TRBJ2-7, is EPEVTQTPSHQVTQMGQEVILRCVPISNHLYFYWYRQILGQKVEFLVSFYNNEISEKSEIFDDQFSVERPDGSNFTLKIRSTKLEDSAMYFCASSGHYEQYFGPGTRLTVT.

This clonotype was observed at least ten times. This chain links TRBV5-6 with TRBJ2-3; no definite D call. The V and J ends lost 0 bases and 1 base respectively, with 12 bases between them. The CDR3 runs 16 residues. CDR1 is SGHDT and CDR2 is YYEEEE in the germline V gene. CDR3 in DNA: TGTGCCAGCAGCTTGGGAGGTCTGACCCGCACAGATACGCAGTATTTT. As protein: CASSLGGLTRTDTQYF. Full variable domain (missing parts from reference TRBV5-6 and TRBJ2-3): DAGVTQSPTHLIKTRGQQVTLRCSPKSGHDTVSWYQQALGQGPQFIFQYYEEEERQRGNFPDRFSGHQFPNYSSELNVNALLLGDSALYLCASSLGGLTRTDTQYFGPGTRLTVL.